This is a list of T cell receptor beta chains from one sample in a study of neoadjuvant anti-PD-1 for oral cavity cancer. Some clones are missing from TCRdb's copy, which holds only in-frame ones; the method was immunoSEQ multiplex PCR. This sample has tens of thousands of clones, with under 85% found just once. This specimen was PBMCs, taken before nivolumab (anti-PD-1) treatment. The receptors derive from a person aged 35 to 85 with oral cavity squamous cell carcinoma. Each CDR3 is given with its conserved first and last residue. A D gene is named only where the DNA matches it firmly. Some rows mark clone size as missing; the rest say once, few, many or name a class of expanded clone.

D: NA; J: TRBJ1-1; V: TRBV27; length: 15; size: NA; CDR3: CASSFSTARGTEAFF; DNA: TGTGCCAGCAGTTTTAGTACAGCTAGAGGCACTGAAGCTTTCTTT
D: NA; J: TRBJ1-1; V: TRBV10-2; length: 12; size: once; CDR3: CASSPGVSEAFF; DNA: TGCGCCAGCAGCCCGGGGGTATCAGAAGCTTTCTTT
D: NA; J: TRBJ1-5; V: TRBV11-2; length: 14; size: NA; CDR3: CASSLAGRGQPQHF; DNA: TGTGCCAGCAGCTTAGCAGGGAGGGGTCAGCCCCAGCATTTT
D: NA; J: TRBJ1-3; V: TRBV6-5; length: 14; size: NA; CDR3: CASSRSGQGNTIYF; DNA: TGTGCCAGCAGTCGTAGCGGACAGGGAAACACCATATATTTT
D: NA; J: TRBJ2-1; V: TRBV9; length: 15; size: NA; CDR3: CASSVGAGAYNEQFF; DNA: TGTGCCAGCAGCGTAGGGGCCGGAGCCTACAATGAGCAGTTCTTC
D: TRBD1; J: TRBJ1-1; V: TRBV27; length: 13; size: once; CDR3: CASKRTGGFEAFF; DNA: TGTGCCAGCAAGAGGACAGGGGGCTTCGAAGCTTTCTTT
D: NA; J: TRBJ2-3; V: TRBV21-1; length: 18; size: NA; CDR3: CASSLASGRADKPDTQYF; DNA: TGTGCCAGCAGCCTGGCTAGCGGGAGGGCCGATAAGCCAGATACGCAGTATTTT
D: NA; J: TRBJ1-6; V: TRBV29-1; length: 13; size: NA; CDR3: CSVAGTNNSPLHF; DNA: TGCAGCGTTGCCGGGACAAATAATTCACCCCTCCACTTT
D: NA; J: TRBJ1-2; V: TRBV15; length: 18; size: NA; CDR3: CATSTPPGGLTFNYGYTF; DNA: TGTGCCACCAGCACTCCCCCGGGGGGGCTGACTTTTAACTATGGCTACACCTTC
D: NA; J: TRBJ2-7; V: TRBV10-3; length: 11; size: NA; CDR3: CAIGALNEQYF; DNA: TGTGCCATTGGGGCCCTCAACGAGCAGTACTTC
D: NA; J: TRBJ2-1; V: TRBV6-5; length: 13; size: NA; CDR3: CASSSLAYNEQFF; DNA: TGTGCCAGCAGTTCCTTAGCATACAATGAGCAGTTCTTC